A selection of T cell receptor beta chains follows, all from one sample in a study of response to subunit inactivated influenza vaccine. TCRdb processed the RT-PCR reads anew with MiXCR; each CDR3 protein has one entry. The sample consists of about 540,000 distinct CDR3 sequences, under 25% of them appearing once. The same data also went into a second study, on T cells expressing NK-cell markers.

The sample consisted of CD4+ T cells sorted from PBMCs, taken approximately 12 days after vaccination. All receptors come from a man in his forties or fifties who received an inactivated influenza vaccine. CDR3s include the opening cysteine and the closing phenylalanine or tryptophan. A D gene is named only where the DNA matches it firmly. Rows give clone size only sometimes, using once, few, many, or a class for an expanded clone.

>TRBV9|.|TRBJ1-1|.
TGTGCCAGCAGCGTACACATGAACACTGAAGCTTTCTTT
CASSVHMNTEAFF
>TRBV4-1|few|TRBJ2-3|.
TGCGCCAGCAGCCAAACAGGTGCTAACACAGATACGCAGTATTTT
CASSQTGANTDTQYF
>TRBV5-1|.|TRBJ1-6|.
TGCGCCAGCAGCTTAGGACTACAGCTTCTCCATTCACCCCTCCACTTT
CASSLGLQLLHSPLHF
>TRBV3-1|.|TRBJ2-5|.
TGTGCCAGCAGCCAAGTGGGGTTCTCCCCGCGGGTGAAGACCCAGTACTTC
CASSQVGFSPRVKTQYF
>TRBV4-3|.|TRBJ2-3|.
TGCGCCAGCAGCCCAGAAGCGGAGGGGGGTGCAGATACGCAGTATTTT
CASSPEAEGGADTQYF
>TRBV28|few|TRBJ2-3|TRBD1
TGTGCCAGCAGCCAGAGCGACAGGGCTGCGCAGTATTTT
CASSQSDRAAQYF
>TRBV19|.|TRBJ1-5|TRBD1
TGTGCCAGTAGGACAGGGCAGGGCAATCAGCCCCAGCATTTT
CASRTGQGNQPQHF
>TRBV5-1|few|TRBJ1-1|.
TGCGCCAGCAGCCCAATGATGGACAAGAACACTGAAGCTTTCTTT
CASSPMMDKNTEAFF
>TRBV7-2|many|TRBJ2-3|.
TGTGCCAGCAGCCTTCAGGGAGTTGGCACAGATACGCAGTATTTT
CASSLQGVGTDTQYF
>TRBV7-9|.|TRBJ2-2|.
TGTGCCAGCAGCTCGGGATGGTCCGGGGAGCTGTTTTTT
CASSSGWSGELFF
>TRBV20-1|.|TRBJ2-5|.
TGCAGTGCTAGAGATTACAGGGCAGGGGAAGAGACCCAGTACTTC
CSARDYRAGEETQYF
>TRBV10-3|few|TRBJ1-2|TRBD1
TGTGCCATCAGCACGGGACAGAGGAACTATGGCTACACCTTC
CAISTGQRNYGYTF
>TRBV20-1|.|TRBJ1-1|TRBD1
TGCAGTGCTAGAGGACAGGGGTCAATGGGTGGCGCTGAAGCTTTCTTT
CSARGQGSMGGAEAFF
>TRBV3-1|.|TRBJ2-3|TRBD1
TGTGCCAGCAGCCTGGGACAGGTCAGCGATACGCAGTATTTT
CASSLGQVSDTQYF
>TRBV7-9|.|TRBJ2-2|.
TGTGCCAGCAGCTTAGCCCGACAGTCTACCGGGGAGCTGTTTTTT
CASSLARQSTGELFF
>TRBV2|.|TRBJ1-4|.
TGTGCCAGCTCCGGGACGCGGAATGAAAAACTGTTTTTT
CASSGTRNEKLFF
>TRBV20-1|.|TRBJ1-6|.
TGCAGTGCTAGATCCGGGAATGCGGGTTCACCCCTCCACTTT
CSARSGNAGSPLHF
>TRBV20-1|.|TRBJ2-3|.
TGCAGTGCTAGAGATCAGGGGGGAGCAGATACGCAGTATTTT
CSARDQGGADTQYF
>TRBV5-4|few|TRBJ1-1|TRBD1
TGTGCCAGCAGCCAACCGGACAGGGGAGGGACTGAAGCTTTCTTT
CASSQPDRGGTEAFF
>TRBV20-1|few|TRBJ1-5|.
TGCAGTGCTCCACGGCAAGGACGAGCTCAGCCCCAGCATTTT
CSAPRQGRAQPQHF